This TCR beta chain appears in the sequencing data of a study of neurological immune-mediated disorders. In the case of this clonotype: As yet, its antigen is unknown.

CDR1 is DFQATT and CDR2 is SNEGSKA in the germline V gene (reference sequence). The V gene lost 5 bases and the J gene lost 6 bases, with 14 bases spanning the gap. This CDR3 comprises 13 residues. Study conclusions and caveats: Repertoires from 18 of 34 multiple sclerosis patients grouped phylogenetically into a related-CDR3 cluster, suggesting a possible signature. Private repertoires in all groups were suggested by the absence of shared CDR3 amino acid sequences among expanded clones across subjects.

Template-switch 5'RACE cDNA synthesis added a 10-nucleotide unique molecular identifier. TCRdb reprocessed the 5' RACE reads with MiXCR, giving one entry per CDR3 protein. The sample has 65,000 to 90,000 distinct CDR3 sequences; approximately 3.3% are singletons. The sample comprised PBMCs. The clonotype comes from a woman aged 50 to 65 with multiple sclerosis. V usage is TRBV20-1 and J usage is TRBJ1-5; D is possibly TRBD1 (6 bases). CDR3 protein: CSAFTGSGQPQHF. The CDR3 region has the DNA TGCAGTGCTTTCACAGGGTCCGGTCAGCCCCAGCATTTT.